In this sample, the clone carrying this TCR beta chain turned up a few times. The source of the sample is a study of blood T cell repertoires in COVID-19. Study-wide context: The cDNA or gDNA used as material had been derived from T cells, B-cell-depleted T cells, or PBMCs.

Enrollment of patients from Seattle took place during active infection, with longitudinal follow-up. Clones were sequenced by immunoSEQ multiplex PCR, and TCRdb holds only the in-frame ones, with some missing. The sample shows more than 150,000 clones, 75% to 85% of them seen only once. The receptor comes from an elderly woman with COVID-19, enrolled during active disease. Sequenced input: peripheral blood.

Here the CDR3 reads CASSVKLYNEQFF. CDR3 nucleotides: TGTGCCAGCAGCGTAAAGCTCTACAATGAGCAGTTCTTC. This sequence joins TRBV9 and TRBJ2-1; unclear D gene. With 1 base removed from V and 3 bases from J, the gap between germline ends came to 5 bases. CDR1 is SGDLS, CDR2 YYNGEE, per germline. The CDR3 has 13 residues.